These 5 T cell receptor beta chains came from one sample sequenced in a study of cytomegalovirus exposure and HLA in healthy donors. The PCR made use of 60 Vbeta and 13 Jbeta primers. Produced via immunoSEQ multiplex PCR; TCRdb's table is partial and in-frame only. This table lists 80,000 to 95,000 clones. The source material was PBMCs. All receptors derive from a woman aged 25 to 39 in good health and CMV-seronegative.

J is TRBJ2-1 and V is TRBV30; the D gene is possibly TRBD2 (5 bases). Germline V CDR1 and CDR2: GTSNPN, SVGIG (reference sequence). V dropped 0 bases and J dropped 5 bases, with 8 bases sitting between them. CDR3 length: 13 amino acids. The CDR3 DNA is TGTGCCTGGAGTGTAGTGGGAGACAATGAGCAGTTCTTC. It specifies CAWSVVGDNEQFF.

With respect to this clone: Within the sample, other DNA sequences also encode this same CDR3. The V gene is TRBV6-1, the J gene TRBJ1-5; tentatively, D is TRBD1 (5 bases). Trimming removed 2 bases at V and 4 bases at J, with 9 bases between. This CDR3 has 14 amino acids. CDR1 is MNHNS, CDR2 SASEGT, per germline. CDR3 coding DNA: TGTGCCAGCAGTGAATCGGGGGGAAATCAGCCCCAGCATTTT. Protein product: CASSESGGNQPQHF.

The V and J genes are TRBV6-1 and TRBJ2-1; possible D gene TRBD1, 5 bases. Germline values: CDR1 MNHNS, CDR2 SASEGT. The CDR3 sequence is 15 residues long. Trimming removed 3 bases at V and 5 bases at J, with 14 bases between. The chain's CDR3 is CASSDPRQGDNEQFF. The CDR3 DNA sequence: TGTGCCAGCAGTGACCCTAGGCAGGGCGACAATGAGCAGTTCTTC.

The V call is TRBV5-1, the J call TRBJ2-7, with 13 nucleotides matching TRBD2. Trimming at V came to 4 bases and at J to 2 bases, leaving 6 bases not matched to a gene. CDR3 size: 16 residues. Germline-derived CDR1 and CDR2 are SGHRS and YFSETQ. The CDR3 DNA sequence: TGCGCCAGCAGCGGCGGGACTAGCGGGACCCCCTACGAGCAGTACTTC. Its protein is CASSGGTSGTPYEQYF.

V usage is TRBV5-4 and J usage is TRBJ2-5; a possible D gene is TRBD2 (5 bases). V was trimmed by 0 bases and J by 6 bases, leaving 12 bases between them. The germline V gene has CDR1 SGHNT and CDR2 YYREEE (reference sequence). This CDR3 has 14 residues. CDR3 sequence reads: CASSLEGSRQTQYF. The CDR3 coding sequence is TGTGCCAGCAGCTTGGAAGGGAGTAGGCAGACCCAGTACTTC.